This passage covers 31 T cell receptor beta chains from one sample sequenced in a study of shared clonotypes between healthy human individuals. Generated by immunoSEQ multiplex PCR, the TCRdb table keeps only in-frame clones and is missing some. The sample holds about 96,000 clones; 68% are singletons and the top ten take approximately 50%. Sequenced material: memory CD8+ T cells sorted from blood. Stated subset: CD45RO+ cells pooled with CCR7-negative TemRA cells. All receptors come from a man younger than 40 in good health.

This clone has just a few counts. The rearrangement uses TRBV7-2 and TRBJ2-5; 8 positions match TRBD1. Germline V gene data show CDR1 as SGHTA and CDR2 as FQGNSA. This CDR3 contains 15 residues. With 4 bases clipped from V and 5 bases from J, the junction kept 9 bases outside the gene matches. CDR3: CASSSGQANRETQYF. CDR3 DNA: TGTGCCAGCAGCTCGGGACAGGCGAACCGGGAGACCCAGTACTTC.

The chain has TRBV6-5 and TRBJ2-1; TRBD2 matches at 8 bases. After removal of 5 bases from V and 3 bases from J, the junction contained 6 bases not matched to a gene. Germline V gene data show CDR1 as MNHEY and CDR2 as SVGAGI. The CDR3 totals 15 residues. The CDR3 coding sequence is TGTGCCAGCAGTGGAAGCGGGAGACTCTACAATGAGCAGTTCTTC. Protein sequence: CASSGSGRLYNEQFF.

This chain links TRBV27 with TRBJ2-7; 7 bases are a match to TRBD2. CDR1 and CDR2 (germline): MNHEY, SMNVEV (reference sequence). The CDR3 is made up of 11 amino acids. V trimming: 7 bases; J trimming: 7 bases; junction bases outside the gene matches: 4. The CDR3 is CASTMGGEQYF. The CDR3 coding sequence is TGTGCCAGCACCATGGGGGGGGAGCAGTACTTC.

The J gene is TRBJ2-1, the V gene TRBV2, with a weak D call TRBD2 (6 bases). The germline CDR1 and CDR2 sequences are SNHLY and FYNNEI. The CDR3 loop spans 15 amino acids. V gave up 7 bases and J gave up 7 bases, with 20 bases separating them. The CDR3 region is CASNKGTDRGNEQFF. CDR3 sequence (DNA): TGTGCCAGCAACAAAGGGACTGATCGGGGGAATGAGCAGTTCTTC.

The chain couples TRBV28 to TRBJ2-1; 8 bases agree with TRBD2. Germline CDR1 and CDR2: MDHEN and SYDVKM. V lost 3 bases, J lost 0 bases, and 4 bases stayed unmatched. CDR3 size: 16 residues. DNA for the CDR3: TGTGCCAGCAGTTTCTCCGGGACTAGCTCCTACAATGAGCAGTTCTTC. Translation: CASSFSGTSSYNEQFF.

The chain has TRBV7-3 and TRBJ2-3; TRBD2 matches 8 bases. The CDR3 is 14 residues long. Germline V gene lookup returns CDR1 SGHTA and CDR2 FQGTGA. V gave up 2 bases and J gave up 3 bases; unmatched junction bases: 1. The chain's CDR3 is CASSLAGGTDTQYF. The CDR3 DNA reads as TGTGCCAGCAGCTTAGCGGGAGGTACAGATACGCAGTATTTT.

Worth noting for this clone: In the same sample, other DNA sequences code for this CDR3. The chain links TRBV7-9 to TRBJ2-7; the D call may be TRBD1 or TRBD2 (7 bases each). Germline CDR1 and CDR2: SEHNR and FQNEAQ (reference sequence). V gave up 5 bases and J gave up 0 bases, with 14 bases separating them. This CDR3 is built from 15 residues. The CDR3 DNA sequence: TGTGCCAGCAGCCTGGGAGGGGACAGCTCCTACGAGCAGTACTTC. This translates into CASSLGGDSSYEQYF.

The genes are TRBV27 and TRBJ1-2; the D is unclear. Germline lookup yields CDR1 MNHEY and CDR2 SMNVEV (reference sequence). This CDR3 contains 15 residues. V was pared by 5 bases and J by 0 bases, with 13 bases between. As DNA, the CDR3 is TGTGCCAGCAGTCCCTCGGACGTCTCTAACTATGGCTACACCTTC. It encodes CASSPSDVSNYGYTF.

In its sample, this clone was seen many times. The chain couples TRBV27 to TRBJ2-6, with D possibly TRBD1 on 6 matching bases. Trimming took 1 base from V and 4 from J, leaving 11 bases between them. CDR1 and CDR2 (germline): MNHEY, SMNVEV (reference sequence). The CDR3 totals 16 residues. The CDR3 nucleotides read TGTGCCAGCAGTTTATTGGGACATACCGGGGCCAACGTCCTGACTTTC. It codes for CASSLLGHTGANVLTF. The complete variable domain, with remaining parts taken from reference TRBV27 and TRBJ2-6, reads EAQVTQNPRYLITVTGKKLTVTCSQNMNHEYMSWYRQDPGLGLRQIYYSMNVEVTDKGDVPEGYKVSRKEKRNFPLILESPSPNQTSLYFCASSLLGHTGANVLTFGAGSRLTVL.

In DNA, the CDR3 is TGCAGCTACAGGGGGCGAGGCGAGACCCAGTACTTC. This gives the protein CSYRGRGETQYF. The chain carries TRBV29-1 and TRBJ2-5; TRBD1 agrees at 9 bases. The V segment lost 8 bases and the J segment 5 bases; nucleotides outside the gene matches: 6. CDR1 is SQVTM and CDR2 is ANQGSEA in the germline V gene. CDR3 length: 12 residues.

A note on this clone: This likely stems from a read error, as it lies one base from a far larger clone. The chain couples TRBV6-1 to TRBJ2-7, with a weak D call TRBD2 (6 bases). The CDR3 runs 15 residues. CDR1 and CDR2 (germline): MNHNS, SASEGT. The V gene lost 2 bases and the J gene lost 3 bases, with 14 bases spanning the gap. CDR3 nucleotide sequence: TGTGCCAGCAGTGAAAGCGGCGGGAACCACTACGAGCAGTACTTC. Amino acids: CASSESGGNHYEQYF.

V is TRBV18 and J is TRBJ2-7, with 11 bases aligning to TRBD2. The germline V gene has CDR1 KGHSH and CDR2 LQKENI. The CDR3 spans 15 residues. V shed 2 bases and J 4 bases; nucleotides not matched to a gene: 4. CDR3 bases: TGTGCCAGCTCACCAACCGGGACTAGCGGTTACGAGCAGTACTTC. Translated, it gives CASSPTGTSGYEQYF.

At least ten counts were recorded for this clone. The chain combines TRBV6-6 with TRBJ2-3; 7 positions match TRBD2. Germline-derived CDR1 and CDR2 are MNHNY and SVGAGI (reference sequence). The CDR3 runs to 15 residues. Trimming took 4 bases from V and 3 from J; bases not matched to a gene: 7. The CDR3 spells CASSSGLAVTDTQYF. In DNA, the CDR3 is TGTGCCAGCAGTTCGGGCCTAGCGGTTACAGATACGCAGTATTTT.

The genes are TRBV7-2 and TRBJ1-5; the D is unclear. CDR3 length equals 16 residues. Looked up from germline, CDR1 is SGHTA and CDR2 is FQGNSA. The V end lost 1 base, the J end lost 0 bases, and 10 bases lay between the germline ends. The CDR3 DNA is TGTGCCAGCAGCTTAGATGGGGTAAATAGCAATCAGCCCCAGCATTTT. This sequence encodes CASSLDGVNSNQPQHF. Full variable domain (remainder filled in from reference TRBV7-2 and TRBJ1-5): GAGVSQSPSNKVTEKGKDVELRCDPISGHTALYWYRQSLGQGLEFLIYFQGNSAPDKSGLPSDRFSAERTGGSVSTLTIQRTQQEDSAVYLCASSLDGVNSNQPQHFGDGTRLSIL.

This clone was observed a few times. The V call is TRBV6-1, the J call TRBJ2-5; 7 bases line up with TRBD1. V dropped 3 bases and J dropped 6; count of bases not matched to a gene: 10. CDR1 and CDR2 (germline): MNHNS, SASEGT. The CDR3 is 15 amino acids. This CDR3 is CASSEAAGGGQTQYF. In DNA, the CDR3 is TGTGCCAGCAGTGAGGCTGCAGGGGGTGGACAGACCCAGTACTTC.

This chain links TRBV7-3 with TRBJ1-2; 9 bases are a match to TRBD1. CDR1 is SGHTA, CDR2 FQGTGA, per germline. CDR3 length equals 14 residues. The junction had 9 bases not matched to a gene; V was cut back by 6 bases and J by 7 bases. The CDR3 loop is CASSLVGTGTGYTF. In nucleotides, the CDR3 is TGTGCCAGCAGTCTCGTAGGGACAGGGACTGGCTACACCTTC.

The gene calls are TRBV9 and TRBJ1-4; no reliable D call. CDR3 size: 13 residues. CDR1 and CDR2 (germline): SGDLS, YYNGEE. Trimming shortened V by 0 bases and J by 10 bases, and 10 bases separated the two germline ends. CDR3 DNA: TGTGCCAGCAGCGTAGGCGGGCAAGGAAAACTGTTTTTT. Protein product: CASSVGGQGKLFF.

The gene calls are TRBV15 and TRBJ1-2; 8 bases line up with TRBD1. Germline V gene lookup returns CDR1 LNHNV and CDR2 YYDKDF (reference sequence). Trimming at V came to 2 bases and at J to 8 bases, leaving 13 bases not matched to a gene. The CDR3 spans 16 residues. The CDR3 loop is CATSRHAAATGDGYTF. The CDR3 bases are TGTGCCACCAGCAGACACGCCGCTGCGACAGGGGACGGCTACACCTTC.

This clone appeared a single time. CDR3 amino acids: CASSSRSGIEAGEQYF. DNA for the CDR3: TGTGCCAGCAGCTCACGCTCGGGAATTGAGGCTGGAGAGCAGTACTTC. The rearrangement joins TRBV7-2 to TRBJ2-7; D may be TRBD2 (5 bases). Trimming took off 4 bases at V and 7 bases at J, with 23 bases between the two ends. This CDR3 spans 16 amino acids. In germline, CDR1 is SGHTA, CDR2 FQGNSA.

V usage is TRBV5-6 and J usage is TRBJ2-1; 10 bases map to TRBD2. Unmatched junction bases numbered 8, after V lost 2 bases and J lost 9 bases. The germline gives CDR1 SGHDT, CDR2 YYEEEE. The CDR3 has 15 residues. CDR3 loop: CASSLLAGLNGEQFF. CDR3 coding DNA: TGTGCCAGCAGCTTACTAGCGGGACTGAACGGTGAGCAGTTCTTC.

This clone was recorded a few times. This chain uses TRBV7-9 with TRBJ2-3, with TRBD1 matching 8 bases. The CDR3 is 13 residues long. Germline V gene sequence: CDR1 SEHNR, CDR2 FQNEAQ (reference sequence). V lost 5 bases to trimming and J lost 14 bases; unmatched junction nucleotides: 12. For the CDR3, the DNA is TGTGCCAGCAGCAACTCAGGGGGCTCGGGCCCGTATTTT. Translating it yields CASSNSGGSGPYF.

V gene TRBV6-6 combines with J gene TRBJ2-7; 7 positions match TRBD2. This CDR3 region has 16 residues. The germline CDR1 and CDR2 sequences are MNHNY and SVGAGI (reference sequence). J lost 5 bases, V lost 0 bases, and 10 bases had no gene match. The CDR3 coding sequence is TGTGCCAGCAGTTACTCGAGGGAGGGTTTAAAGAACGAGCAGTACTTC. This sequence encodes CASSYSREGLKNEQYF.

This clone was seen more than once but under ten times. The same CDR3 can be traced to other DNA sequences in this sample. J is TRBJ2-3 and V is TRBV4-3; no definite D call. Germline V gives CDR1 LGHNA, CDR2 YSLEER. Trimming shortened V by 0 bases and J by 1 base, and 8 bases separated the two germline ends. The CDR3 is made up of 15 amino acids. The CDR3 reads CASSQDPGGTDTQYF. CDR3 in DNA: TGCGCCAGCAGCCAAGATCCTGGGGGCACAGATACGCAGTATTTT.

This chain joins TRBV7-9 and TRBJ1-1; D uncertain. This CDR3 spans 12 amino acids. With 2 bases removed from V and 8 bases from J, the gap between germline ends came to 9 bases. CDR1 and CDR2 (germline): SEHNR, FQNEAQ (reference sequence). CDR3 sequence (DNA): TGTGCCAGCAGCTTATTGAGGTCGGAAGCTTTCTTT. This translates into CASSLLRSEAFF.

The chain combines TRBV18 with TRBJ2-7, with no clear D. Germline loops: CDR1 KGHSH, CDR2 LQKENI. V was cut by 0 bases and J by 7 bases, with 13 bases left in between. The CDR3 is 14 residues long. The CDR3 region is CASSPPDLPWEQYF. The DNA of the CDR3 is TGTGCCAGCTCACCACCGGACCTACCGTGGGAGCAGTACTTC. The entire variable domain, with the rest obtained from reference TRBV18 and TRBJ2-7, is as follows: NAGVMQNPRHLVRRRGQEARLRCSPMKGHSHVYWYRQLPEEGLKFMVYLQKENIIDESGMPKERFSAEFPKEGPSILRIQQVVRGDSAAYFCASSPPDLPWEQYFGPGTRLTVT.

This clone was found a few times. CDR3 DNA sequence: TGTGCCAGCAGTGAAACGAACCATGAGCAGTTCTTC. This translates into CASSETNHEQFF. The chain employs TRBV25-1 and TRBJ2-1; D is unresolved. Trimming took off 2 bases at V and 8 bases at J, with 7 bases between the two ends. The V gene's germline CDR1 is MGHDK and CDR2 SYGVNS. The CDR3 runs to 12 residues.

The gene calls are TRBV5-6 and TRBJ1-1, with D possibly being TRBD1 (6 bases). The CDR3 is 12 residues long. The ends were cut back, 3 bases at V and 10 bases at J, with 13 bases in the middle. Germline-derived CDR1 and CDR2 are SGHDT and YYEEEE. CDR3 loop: CASSSLDSAAFF. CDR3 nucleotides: TGTGCCAGCAGCTCCCTGGACAGCGCAGCTTTCTTT.

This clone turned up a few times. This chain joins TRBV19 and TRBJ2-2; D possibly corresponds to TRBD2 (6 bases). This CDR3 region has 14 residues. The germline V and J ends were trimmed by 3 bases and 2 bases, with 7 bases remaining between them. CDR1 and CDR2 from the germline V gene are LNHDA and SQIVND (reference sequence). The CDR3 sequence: CASSIAGNTGELFF. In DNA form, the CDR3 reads TGTGCCAGTAGTATCGCGGGAAACACCGGGGAGCTGTTTTTT.

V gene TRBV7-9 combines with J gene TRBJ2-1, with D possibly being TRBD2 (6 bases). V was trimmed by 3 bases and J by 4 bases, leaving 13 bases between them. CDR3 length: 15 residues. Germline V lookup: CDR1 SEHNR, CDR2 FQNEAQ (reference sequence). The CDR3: CASSFSETRYNEQFF. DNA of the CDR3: TGTGCCAGCAGCTTTTCGGAGACTAGGTACAATGAGCAGTTCTTC.

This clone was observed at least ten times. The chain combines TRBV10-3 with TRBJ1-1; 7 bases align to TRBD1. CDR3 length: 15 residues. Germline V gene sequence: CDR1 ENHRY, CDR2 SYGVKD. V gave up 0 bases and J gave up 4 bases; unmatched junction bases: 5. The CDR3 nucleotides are TGTGCCATCAGTGAGTCGATACAGGGGAGCACTGAAGCTTTCTTT. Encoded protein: CAISESIQGSTEAFF.

The CDR3 reads CASSLPAGYNEQFF. For the CDR3, the DNA is TGTGCCAGCAGCTTGCCCGCAGGATACAATGAGCAGTTCTTC. V usage is TRBV5-4 and J usage is TRBJ2-1; D gene uncertain. V was pared by 1 base and J by 4 bases, with 9 bases between. The CDR3 extends over 14 amino acids. Germline assignment: CDR1 SGHNT and CDR2 YYREEE (reference sequence). The full variable domain, in which reference TRBV5-4 and TRBJ2-1 provide the parts outside the CDR3, is ETGVTQSPTHLIKTRGQQVTLRCSSQSGHNTVSWYQQALGQGPQFIFQYYREEENGRGNFPPRFSGLQFPNYSSELNVNALELDDSALYLCASSLPAGYNEQFFGPGTRLTVL.